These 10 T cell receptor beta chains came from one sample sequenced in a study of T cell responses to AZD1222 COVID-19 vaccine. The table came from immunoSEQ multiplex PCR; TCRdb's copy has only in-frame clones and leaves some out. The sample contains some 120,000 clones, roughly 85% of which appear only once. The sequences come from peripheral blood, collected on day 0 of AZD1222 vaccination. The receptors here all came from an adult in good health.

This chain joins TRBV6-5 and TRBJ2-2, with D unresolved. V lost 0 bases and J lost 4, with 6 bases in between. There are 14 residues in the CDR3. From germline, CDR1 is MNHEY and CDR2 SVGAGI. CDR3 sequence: CASSYSHSTGELFF. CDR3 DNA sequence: TGTGCCAGCAGTTACTCCCACAGCACCGGGGAGCTGTTTTTT.

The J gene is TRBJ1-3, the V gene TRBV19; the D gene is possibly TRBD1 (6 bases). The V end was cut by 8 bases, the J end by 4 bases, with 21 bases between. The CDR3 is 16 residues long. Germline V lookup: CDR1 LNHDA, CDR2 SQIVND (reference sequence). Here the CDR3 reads CASSTALQGRGNTIYF. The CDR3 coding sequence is TGTGCCAGTTCTACTGCCTTACAGGGTCGCGGAAACACCATATATTTT.

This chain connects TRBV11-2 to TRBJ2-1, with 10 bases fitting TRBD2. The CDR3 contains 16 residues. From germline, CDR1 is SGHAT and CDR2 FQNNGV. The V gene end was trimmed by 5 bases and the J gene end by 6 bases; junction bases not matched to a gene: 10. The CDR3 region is CASSPQTSGFGNEQFF. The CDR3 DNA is TGTGCCAGCAGCCCCCAGACTAGCGGGTTTGGCAATGAGCAGTTCTTC.

The CDR3 sequence: CASAEGGPHNEQFF. The CDR3 nucleotides are TGTGCCAGCGCTGAAGGGGGGCCGCACAATGAGCAGTTCTTC. The chain carries TRBV27 and TRBJ2-1; D could derive from TRBD1 or TRBD2 (6 bases each). The CDR3 has 14 amino acids. Germline V gene sequence: CDR1 MNHEY, CDR2 SMNVEV (reference sequence). V was clipped by 8 bases and J by 5 bases, with 16 bases between them.

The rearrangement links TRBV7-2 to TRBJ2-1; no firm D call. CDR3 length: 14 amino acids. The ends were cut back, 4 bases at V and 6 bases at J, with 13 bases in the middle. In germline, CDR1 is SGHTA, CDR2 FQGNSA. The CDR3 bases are TGTGCCAGCAGCTCCCGCCGGGTTGTCAATGAGCAGTTCTTC. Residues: CASSSRRVVNEQFF.

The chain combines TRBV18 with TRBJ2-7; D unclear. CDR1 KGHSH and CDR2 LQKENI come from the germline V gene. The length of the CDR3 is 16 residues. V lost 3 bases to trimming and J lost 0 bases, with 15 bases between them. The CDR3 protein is CASSPDFGRSSYEQYF. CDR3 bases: TGTGCCAGCTCACCCGATTTCGGTCGTAGCTCCTACGAGCAGTACTTC.

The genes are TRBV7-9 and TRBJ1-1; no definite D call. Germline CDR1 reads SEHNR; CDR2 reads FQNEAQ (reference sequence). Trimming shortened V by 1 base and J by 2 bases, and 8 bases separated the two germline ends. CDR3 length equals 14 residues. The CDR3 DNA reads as TGTGCCAGCAGCTTAGGTATGGGCAACACTGAAGCTTTCTTT. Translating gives CASSLGMGNTEAFF.

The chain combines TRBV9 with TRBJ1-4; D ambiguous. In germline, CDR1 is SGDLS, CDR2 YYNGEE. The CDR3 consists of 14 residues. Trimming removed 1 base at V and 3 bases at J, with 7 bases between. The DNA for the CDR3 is TGTGCCAGCAGCGTATGGCAGTCTAATGAAAAACTGTTTTTT. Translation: CASSVWQSNEKLFF. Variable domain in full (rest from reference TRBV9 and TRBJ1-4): DSGVTQTPKHLITATGQRVTLRCSPRSGDLSVYWYQQSLDQGLQFLIQYYNGEERAKGNILERFSAQQFPDLHSELNLSSLELGDSALYFCASSVWQSNEKLFFGSGTQLSVL.

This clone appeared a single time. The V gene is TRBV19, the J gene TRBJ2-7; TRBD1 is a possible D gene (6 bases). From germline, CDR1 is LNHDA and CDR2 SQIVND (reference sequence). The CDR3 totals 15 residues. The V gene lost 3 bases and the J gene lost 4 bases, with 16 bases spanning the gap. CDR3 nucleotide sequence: TGTGCCAGTAGTATTGGCAGGGGTCAATTATACGAGCAGTACTTC. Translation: CASSIGRGQLYEQYF.

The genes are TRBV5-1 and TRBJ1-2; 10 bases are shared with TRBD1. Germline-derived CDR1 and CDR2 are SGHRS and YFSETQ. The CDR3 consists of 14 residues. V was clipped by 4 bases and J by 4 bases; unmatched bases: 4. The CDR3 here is CASSSRDRGYGYTF. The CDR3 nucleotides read TGCGCCAGCAGCAGCCGGGACAGGGGCTATGGCTACACCTTC. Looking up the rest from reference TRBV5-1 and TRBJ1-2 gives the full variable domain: KAGVTQTPRYLIKTRGQQVTLSCSPISGHRSVSWYQQTPGQGLQFLFEYFSETQRNKGNFPGRFSGRQFSNSRSEMNVSTLELGDSALYLCASSSRDRGYGYTFGSGTRLTVV.